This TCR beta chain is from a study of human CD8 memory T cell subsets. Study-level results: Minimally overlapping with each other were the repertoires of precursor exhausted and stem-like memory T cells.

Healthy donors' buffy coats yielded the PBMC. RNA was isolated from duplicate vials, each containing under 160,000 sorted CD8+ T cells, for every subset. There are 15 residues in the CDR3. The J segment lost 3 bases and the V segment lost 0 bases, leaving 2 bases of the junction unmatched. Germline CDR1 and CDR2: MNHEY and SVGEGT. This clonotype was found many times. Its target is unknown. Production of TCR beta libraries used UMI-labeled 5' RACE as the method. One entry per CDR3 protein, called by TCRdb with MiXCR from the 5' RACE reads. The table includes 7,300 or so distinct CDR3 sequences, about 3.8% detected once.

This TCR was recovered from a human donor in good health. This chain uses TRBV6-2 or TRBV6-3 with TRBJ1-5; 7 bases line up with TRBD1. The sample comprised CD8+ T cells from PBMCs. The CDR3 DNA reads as TGTGCCAGCAGTTACTCGGGGACAGTCAATCAGCCCCAGCATTTT. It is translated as CASSYSGTVNQPQHF.